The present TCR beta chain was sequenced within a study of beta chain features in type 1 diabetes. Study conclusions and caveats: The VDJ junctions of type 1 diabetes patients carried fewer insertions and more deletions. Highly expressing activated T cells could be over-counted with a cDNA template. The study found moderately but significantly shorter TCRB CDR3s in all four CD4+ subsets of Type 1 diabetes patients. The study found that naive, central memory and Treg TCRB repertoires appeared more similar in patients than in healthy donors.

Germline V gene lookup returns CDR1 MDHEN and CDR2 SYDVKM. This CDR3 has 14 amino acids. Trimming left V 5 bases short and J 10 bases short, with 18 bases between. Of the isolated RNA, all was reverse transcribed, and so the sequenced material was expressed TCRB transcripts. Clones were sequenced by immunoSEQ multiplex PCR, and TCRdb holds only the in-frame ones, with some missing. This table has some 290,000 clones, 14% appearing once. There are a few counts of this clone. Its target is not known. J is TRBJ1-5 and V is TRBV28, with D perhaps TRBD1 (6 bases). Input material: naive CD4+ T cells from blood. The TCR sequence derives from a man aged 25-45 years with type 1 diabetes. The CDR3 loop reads CASSEGHLTAPQHF. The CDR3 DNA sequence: TGTGCCAGCAGTGAGGGACATTTAACCGCTCCCCAGCATTTT.